The present TCR beta chain was sequenced within a study of OX40 agonist ivuxolimab in advanced cancers. About the study: Patients took ivuxolimab, an agonistic anti-OX40 (CD134) antibody.

Looked up from germline, CDR1 is SGHTS and CDR2 is YDEGEE. V gave up 4 bases and J gave up 4 bases, with 15 bases separating them. The CDR3 loop spans 15 amino acids. Patients were excluded for autoimmune disease history or systemic immunosuppression. This clone was observed a handful of times. Antigen: not known. Findings of the study overall: There were, on average, more expanded clones in CD8+ T cells than in CD4+. Clonal expansion was among the lowest in partial responders at 0.1-3.0 mg/kg, especially CD8+.

The table came from immunoSEQ multiplex PCR; TCRdb's copy has only in-frame clones and leaves some out. The profile shows tens of thousands of clones, 70% to 80% of them singletons. This specimen consisted of CD4+ or CD8+ T cells sorted from blood, obtained in a trial of the OX40 agonist ivuxolimab. The chain combines TRBV5-8 with TRBJ2-1; D is uncertain. This sequence was found in an adult with an advanced solid tumor such as melanoma, head and neck, liver or kidney cancer. The CDR3 DNA sequence: TGTGCCAGCAGCCCCTGGGTAGTTACTTACAATGAGCAGTTCTTC. Its protein product is CASSPWVVTYNEQFF.